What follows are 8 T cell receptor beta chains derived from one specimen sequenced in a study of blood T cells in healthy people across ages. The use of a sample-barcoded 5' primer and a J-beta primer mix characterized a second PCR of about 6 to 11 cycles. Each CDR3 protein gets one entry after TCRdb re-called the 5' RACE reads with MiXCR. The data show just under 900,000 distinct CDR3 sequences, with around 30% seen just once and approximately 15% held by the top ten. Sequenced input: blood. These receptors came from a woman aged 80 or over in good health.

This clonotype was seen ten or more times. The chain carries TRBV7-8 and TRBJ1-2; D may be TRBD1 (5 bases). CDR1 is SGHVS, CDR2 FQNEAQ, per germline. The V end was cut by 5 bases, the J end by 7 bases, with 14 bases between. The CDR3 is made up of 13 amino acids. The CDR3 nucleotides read TGTGCCAGCAGCCCCGCGGCGGGGCTTGGCTACACCTTC. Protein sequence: CASSPAAGLGYTF.

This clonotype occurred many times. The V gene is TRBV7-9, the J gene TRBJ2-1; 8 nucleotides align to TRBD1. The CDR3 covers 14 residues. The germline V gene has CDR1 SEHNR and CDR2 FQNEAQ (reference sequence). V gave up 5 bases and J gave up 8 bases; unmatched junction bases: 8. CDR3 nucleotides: TGTGCCAGCAGCCCCTCAGGGGGCGCCTATGAGCAGTTCTTC. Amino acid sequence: CASSPSGGAYEQFF.

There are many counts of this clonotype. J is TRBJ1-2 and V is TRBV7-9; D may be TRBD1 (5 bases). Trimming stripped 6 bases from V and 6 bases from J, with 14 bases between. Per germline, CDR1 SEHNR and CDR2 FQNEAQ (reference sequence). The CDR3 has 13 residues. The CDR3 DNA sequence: TGTGCCAGCAGTCCCTCGGGGGTCGATGGCTACACCTTC. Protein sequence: CASSPSGVDGYTF.

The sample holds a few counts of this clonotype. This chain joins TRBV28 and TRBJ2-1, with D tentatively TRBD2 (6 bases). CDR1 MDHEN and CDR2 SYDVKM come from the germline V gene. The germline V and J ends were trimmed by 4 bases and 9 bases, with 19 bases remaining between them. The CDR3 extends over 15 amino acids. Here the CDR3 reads CASSYWNGDGSEQFF. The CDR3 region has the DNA TGTGCCAGCAGTTACTGGAATGGGGACGGGAGTGAGCAGTTCTTC.

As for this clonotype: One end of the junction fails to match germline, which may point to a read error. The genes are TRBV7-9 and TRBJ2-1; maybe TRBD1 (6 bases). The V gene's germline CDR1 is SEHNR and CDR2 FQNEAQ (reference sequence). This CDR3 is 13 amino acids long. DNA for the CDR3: TGTGTCAGCAGCTCGCCAGGGGCAAGCGAGCAGTTCTTC. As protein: CVSSSPGASEQFF.

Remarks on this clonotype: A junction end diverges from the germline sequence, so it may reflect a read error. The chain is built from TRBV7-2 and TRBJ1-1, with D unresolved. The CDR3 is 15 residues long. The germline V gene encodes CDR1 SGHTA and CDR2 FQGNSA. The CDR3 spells CASSLGRQVNAEAFF. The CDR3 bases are TGTGCCAGCAGCTTAGGTAGGCAGGTGAACGCTGAAGCTTTCTTT. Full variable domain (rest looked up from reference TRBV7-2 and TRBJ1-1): GAGVSQSPSNKVTEKGKDVELRCDPISGHTALYWYRQSLGQGLEFLIYFQGNSAPDKSGLPSDRFSAERTGGSVSTLTIQRTQQEDSAVYLCASSLGRQVNAEAFFGQGTRLTVV.

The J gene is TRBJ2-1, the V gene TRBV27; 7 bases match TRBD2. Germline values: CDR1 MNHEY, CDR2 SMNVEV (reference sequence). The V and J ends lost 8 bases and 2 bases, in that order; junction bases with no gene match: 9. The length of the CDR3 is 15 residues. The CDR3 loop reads CASAVRGLTYNEQFF. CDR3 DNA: TGTGCCAGCGCAGTGCGGGGACTAACCTACAATGAGCAGTTCTTC.

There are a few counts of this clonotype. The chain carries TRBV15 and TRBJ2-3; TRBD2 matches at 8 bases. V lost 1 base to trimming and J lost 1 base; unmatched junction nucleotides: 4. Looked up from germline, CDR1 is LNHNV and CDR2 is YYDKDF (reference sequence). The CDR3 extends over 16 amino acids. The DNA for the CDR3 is TGTGCCACCAGCAGAGCGGCGGGGGGTCGCACAGATACGCAGTATTTT. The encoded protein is CATSRAAGGRTDTQYF.